The 23 T cell receptor beta chains below were found in one sample sequenced in a study of relationships among human T cell subsets. Memory T cells were selected with anti-CD45RO beads from the CD45RA-negative fraction. The T cell receptor alpha and beta CDR3 regions were amplified from mRNA by semiquantitative ARM-PCR. Exponential amplification used communal superprimers after tagged nested gene-specific primers in ARM-PCR. TCRdb ran MiXCR on the multiplex PCR reads and lists one entry per CDR3 protein. The sample consists of about 9,000 distinct CDR3 sequences, around 57% of them appearing once. Input material: memory T cells sorted from blood. Receptors originate from a man aged 35 to 55 in good health.

In this sample, this clonotype turned up a few times. This chain joins TRBV12-3 or TRBV12-4 and TRBJ2-7; TRBD1 matches 8 bases. Unmatched junction bases numbered 15, after V lost 6 bases and J lost 2 bases. This CDR3 comprises 17 residues. Here the CDR3 reads CASSLDRGGFRAYEQYF. CDR3 coding DNA: TGTGCCAGCAGCCTAGACAGGGGCGGCTTTCGGGCCTACGAGCAGTACTTC.

This clonotype was recorded a few times. V usage is TRBV19 and J usage is TRBJ2-1; 7 positions match TRBD2. V gave up 10 bases and J gave up 4 bases; unmatched junction bases: 1. Germline V CDR1 and CDR2: LNHDA, SQIVND (reference sequence). The CDR3 consists of 11 residues. The CDR3 protein is CATSGYNEQFF. In DNA, the CDR3 is TGTGCCACTAGCGGATACAATGAGCAGTTCTTC.

The gene calls are TRBV5-1 and TRBJ1-2; no clear D gene. The germline CDR1 and CDR2 sequences are SGHRS and YFSETQ. The CDR3 runs to 12 residues. V lost 4 bases and J lost 6, with 10 bases in between. CDR3 sequence (DNA): TGCGCCAGCAGCCCGGACCGCAATGGCTACACCTTC. The encoded protein is CASSPDRNGYTF.

This clonotype was found a few times. The gene calls are TRBV14 and TRBJ2-4; D remains ambiguous. Trimming shortened V by 2 bases and J by 6 bases, and 8 bases separated the two germline ends. Germline loops: CDR1 SGHDN, CDR2 FVKESK. This CDR3 comprises 13 residues. The CDR3 reads CASSQTSANIQYF. The CDR3 nucleotides are TGTGCCAGCAGCCAAACGTCGGCAAACATTCAGTACTTC.

The J gene is TRBJ1-1, the V gene TRBV28; no reliable D call. The CDR3 has 14 residues. Germline-derived CDR1 and CDR2 are MDHEN and SYDVKM. Trimming took off 3 bases at V and 6 bases at J, with 14 bases between the two ends. CDR3: CASSLGGSMAEAFF. The DNA for the CDR3 is TGTGCCAGCAGTTTGGGCGGGTCCATGGCTGAAGCTTTCTTT.

This rearrangement joins TRBV28 to TRBJ2-6; D is unclear. The germline gives CDR1 MDHEN, CDR2 SYDVKM. The CDR3 totals 16 residues. V was trimmed by 6 bases and J by 0 bases, leaving 12 bases between them. The CDR3 spells CASRGLGSSGANVLTF. The CDR3 DNA reads TGTGCCAGCAGGGGTCTAGGCAGCTCTGGGGCCAACGTCCTGACTTTC.

The genes are TRBV10-3 and TRBJ2-3, with D unclear. This CDR3 spans 11 amino acids. The V end was cut by 8 bases, the J end by 5 bases, with 8 bases between. Germline CDR1 reads ENHRY; CDR2 reads SYGVKD. The CDR3 is CAIGVEDTQYF. CDR3 nucleotide sequence: TGTGCCATCGGGGTCGAAGATACGCAGTATTTT.

This clonotype showed up just a few times. The chain couples TRBV20-1 to TRBJ2-1; 7 nucleotides match TRBD2. CDR3 length equals 15 residues. The trim removed 5 bases at V and 4 bases at J, leaving 11 bases unmatched. Germline V gene sequence: CDR1 DFQATT, CDR2 SNEGSKA (reference sequence). CDR3 protein: CSAGLAGQWYNEQFF. For the CDR3, the DNA is TGCAGTGCTGGGTTAGCGGGCCAGTGGTACAATGAGCAGTTCTTC.

This CDR3 reads CASSSTSGRFEQYF. CDR3 DNA sequence: TGTGCCAGCAGCTCAACTAGCGGGAGATTCGAGCAGTACTTC. This sequence joins TRBV11-2 and TRBJ2-7, with 11 bases lining up with TRBD2. CDR3 length: 14 residues. J lost 6 bases, V lost 4 bases, and 5 bases had no gene match. Germline V gene lookup returns CDR1 SGHAT and CDR2 FQNNGV. The variable domain in full, completed from reference TRBV11-2 and TRBJ2-7, reads EAGVAQSPRYKIIEKRQSVAFWCNPISGHATLYWYQQILGQGPKLLIQFQNNGVVDDSQLPKDRFSAERLKGVDSTLKIQPAKLEDSAVYLCASSSTSGRFEQYFGPGTRLTVT.

The chain combines TRBV5-8 with TRBJ1-5; no reliable D call. Trimming took 4 bases from V and 4 from J, leaving 12 bases between them. This CDR3 is built from 14 residues. Germline values: CDR1 SGHTS, CDR2 YDEGEE. The CDR3 DNA follows: TGTGCCAGCAGCATGGAGGGTTCGAATCAGCCCCAGCATTTT. It is translated as CASSMEGSNQPQHF.

The table lists this clonotype with a few counts. The chain joins TRBV12-3 or TRBV12-4 to TRBJ2-3; D unclear. This CDR3 has 15 residues. Trimming took 3 bases from V and 5 from J, leaving 15 bases between them. The DNA for the CDR3 is TGTGCCAGCAGTTTTCAGCAACAGAGTAAAGATACGCAGTATTTT. Its protein is CASSFQQQSKDTQYF.

The table lists this clonotype with a few counts. The chain uses TRBV5-5 and TRBJ2-1; 15 bases are shared with TRBD2. CDR1 and CDR2 from the germline V gene are SGHKS and YYEKEE (reference sequence). CDR3 size: 19 residues. V lost 4 bases to trimming and J lost 7 bases; unmatched junction nucleotides: 15. CDR3 sequence (DNA): TGTGCCAGCAGCACGTGGAGGTCAGTCGGGACTAGCGGGAGGAATGAGCAGTTCTTC. Translating it yields CASSTWRSVGTSGRNEQFF.

V usage is TRBV27 and J usage is TRBJ1-2; the match to TRBD1 covers 7 bases. J lost 6 bases, V lost 0 bases, and 13 bases had no gene match. The CDR3 length is 17 residues. Germline V gene data show CDR1 as MNHEY and CDR2 as SMNVEV (reference sequence). The CDR3 coding sequence is TGTGCCAGCAGTTTATCAAGCAGGGGGTCTCAGGTCAATGGCTACACCTTC. It is translated as CASSLSSRGSQVNGYTF.

This clonotype was seen more than once but under ten times. The rearrangement joins TRBV10-2 to TRBJ2-7, with D possibly called TRBD1 or TRBD2 (6 bases each). CDR3 length equals 12 residues. V was trimmed by 8 bases and J by 3 bases, leaving 11 bases between them. CDR1 is WSHSY, CDR2 SAAADI, per germline. This CDR3 is CASGGPNYEQYF. In nucleotides, the CDR3 is TGCGCCAGCGGGGGGCCAAACTACGAGCAGTACTTC.

J is TRBJ1-6 and V is TRBV19; no clear D gene. Germline V gene sequence: CDR1 LNHDA, CDR2 SQIVND (reference sequence). CDR3 size: 14 residues. Trimming took 6 bases from V and 8 from J, leaving 14 bases between them. Here the CDR3 reads CASSPVGNDSPLHF. CDR3 coding DNA: TGTGCCAGTAGCCCGGTTGGGAATGATTCACCCCTCCACTTT.

The gene calls are TRBV12-3 or TRBV12-4 and TRBJ2-1; D possibly corresponds to TRBD1 (6 bases). Between the trimmed V and J ends, which lost 4 bases and 3 bases, there was a span of 13 bases. The CDR3 totals 15 residues. The CDR3 nucleotides are TGTGCCAGCAGTTATTTACAGGGTAACTACAATGAGCAGTTCTTC. As protein: CASSYLQGNYNEQFF.

The chain employs TRBV7-2 and TRBJ2-7; D remains unclear. Per germline, CDR1 SGHTA and CDR2 FQGNSA. Trimming took off 0 bases at V and 9 bases at J, with 9 bases between the two ends. The CDR3 length is 12 residues. CDR3 sequence reads: CASSLARRVQYF. The CDR3 bases are TGTGCCAGCAGCTTAGCAAGGAGAGTGCAGTACTTC.

This chain connects TRBV19 to TRBJ2-2; tentative D call: TRBD2 (6 bases). The V end lost 8 bases, the J end lost 0 bases, and 13 bases lay between the germline ends. Germline V CDR1 and CDR2: LNHDA, SQIVND (reference sequence). This CDR3 has 15 amino acids. This CDR3 is CASRGGASNTGELFF. CDR3 nucleotides: TGTGCCAGTCGCGGAGGGGCCTCGAACACCGGGGAGCTGTTTTTT.

J is TRBJ2-4 and V is TRBV18; 7 bases agree with TRBD1. J was trimmed by 6 bases and V by 2 bases; bases with no gene match: 7. This CDR3 region has 15 residues. The germline V gene encodes CDR1 KGHSH and CDR2 LQKENI. This chain's CDR3 is CASSPSAGGINIQYF. As DNA, the CDR3 is TGTGCCAGCTCACCATCCGCAGGGGGTATAAACATTCAGTACTTC. The entire variable domain, with the rest obtained from reference TRBV18 and TRBJ2-4, is as follows: NAGVMQNPRHLVRRRGQEARLRCSPMKGHSHVYWYRQLPEEGLKFMVYLQKENIIDESGMPKERFSAEFPKEGPSILRIQQVVRGDSAAYFCASSPSAGGINIQYFGAGTRLSVL.

The chain has TRBV19 and TRBJ1-2, with D hard to call. Germline V CDR1 and CDR2: LNHDA, SQIVND (reference sequence). The CDR3 runs to 12 residues. V lost 10 bases and J 8 bases, leaving 17 bases between the germline ends. The CDR3 DNA is TGTGCCACCCACGGACCGATCCCGGGCTACACCTTC. Its protein product is CATHGPIPGYTF.

The CDR3 DNA follows: TGCAGCGTTGACCTGACTAGCTACAATGAGCAGTTCTTC. This sequence encodes CSVDLTSYNEQFF. This sequence joins TRBV20-1 and TRBJ2-1; perhaps TRBD2 as D (6 bases). Germline V gene lookup returns CDR1 DFQATT and CDR2 SNEGSKA (reference sequence). The CDR3 contains 13 residues.

J is TRBJ1-5 and V is TRBV20-1; TRBD1 agrees at 9 bases. Per germline, CDR1 DFQATT and CDR2 SNEGSKA (reference sequence). There are 18 residues in the CDR3. The trim removed 6 bases at V and 0 bases at J, leaving 15 bases unmatched. The CDR3 DNA is TGCAGTGCCCCACAAGGACAGGGGACTCTTTATAGCAATCAGCCCCAGCATTTT. It encodes CSAPQGQGTLYSNQPQHF.

This chain uses TRBV30 with TRBJ1-2; perhaps TRBD1 as D (5 bases). The CDR3 is 12 amino acids. The V gene lost 4 bases and the J gene lost 0 bases, with 6 bases spanning the gap. The germline V gene has CDR1 GTSNPN and CDR2 SVGIG (reference sequence). The chain's CDR3 is CAWTTANYGYTF. Here the CDR3 DNA reads TGTGCCTGGACGACAGCTAACTATGGCTACACCTTC.